This T cell receptor beta chain was recorded in a study of T cells after yellow fever vaccination. Note on this clonotype: Antigen specificity is unknown.

Germline-derived CDR1 and CDR2 are SGHDT and YYEEEE. The V gene lost 1 base and the J gene lost 5 bases, with 9 bases spanning the gap. The CDR3 is made up of 14 amino acids. Whole-study findings and limits: Abundant contaminating clonotypes from the bulk population could appear in FACS-sorted repertoires.

Each CDR3 protein is one row after TCRdb ran MiXCR on the 5' RACE reads. This sample has approximately 550,000 distinct CDR3 sequences, with 19% found just once. The sample in question was PBMCs, obtained 15 days after the yellow fever booster vaccination. The TCR originated in a man aged 25-45 years who received the YFV17D yellow fever vaccine. The J gene is TRBJ2-2, the V gene TRBV5-6, with a weak D call TRBD2 (6 bases). CDR3 protein: CASSLLGRTGELFF. CDR3 bases: TGTGCCAGCAGCTTGCTGGGGAGGACCGGGGAGCTGTTTTTT.